The TCR beta chain described here comes from a study of T cell responses to AZD1222 COVID-19 vaccine. Study information: The analysis combined second doses at about 4 or about 12 weeks.

Trimming took off 1 base at V and 6 bases at J, with 16 bases between the two ends. Germline assignment: CDR1 SGHDT and CDR2 YYEEEE. This CDR3 has 15 residues. Concerning this clone itself: The antigen is unknown.

This table comes from immunoSEQ multiplex PCR, and its TCRdb copy is limited to in-frame clones, with some not included. This sample has some 130,000 clones; 80% to 90% occur once, and the top ten carry about 22%. Study-level points and caveats: Spike-wide vaccine-associated CD4 TCRs dominated at 160-218 and 743-854. Regions left unmutated in variants are reportedly the target of nearly half of spike-specific TCRs. Recipients of AZD1222 seropositive at baseline numbered only 6 or 7.

Sequenced here: peripheral blood, sampled on day 0 of AZD1222 vaccination. This chain connects TRBV5-6 to TRBJ1-2; weak D call: TRBD1 (5 bases). The sequence derives from an adult in good health. DNA of the CDR3: TGTGCCAGCAGCTTGTTCGGACTCCTGGGGGATGGCTACACCTTC. This translates into CASSLFGLLGDGYTF.